These 16 T cell receptor beta chains were sequenced from one sample in a study of cytomegalovirus exposure and HLA in healthy donors (TCRdb year 2017). Libraries were constructed by the immunoSEQ multiplex PCR assay. For the multiplex PCR, a mixture combining 60 forward primers for TCR Vbeta segments and 13 reverse primers for TCR Jbeta segments was used. Here the immuneACCESS table is served through TCRdb, limited to in-frame sequences with V and J called. Missing clones are a known gap in these copies; in checked studies unresolved V genes cover under half, and the rest lacks a known reason. This sample holds tens of thousands of clones; 70% to 80% were observed only once. The ten biggest clones cover roughly 14% of the sample. Specimen: PBMCs. The receptors shown here come from a woman aged 40 to 50 in good health and CMV-seropositive.

V usage is TRBV5-1 and J usage is TRBJ1-3; D is possibly TRBD1 (6 bases). V shed 2 bases and J shed 3 bases, with 18 bases lying between them. This CDR3 comprises 17 residues. Germline V gene lookup returns CDR1 SGHRS and CDR2 YFSETQ. Written as DNA, the CDR3 is TGCGCCAGCAGCTTTTGGTCACAGGGATCTTTTGGAAACACCATATATTTT. Amino acid sequence: CASSFWSQGSFGNTIYF.

The rearrangement joins TRBV25-1 to TRBJ1-1; tentatively, D is TRBD1 (6 bases). Germline V gives CDR1 MGHDK, CDR2 SYGVNS. Trimming stripped 5 bases from V and 6 bases from J, with 16 bases between. This CDR3 contains 14 residues. The CDR3 sequence: CASSPPGGAPEAFF. CDR3 DNA sequence: TGTGCCAGCAGTCCCCCGGGGGGGGCGCCTGAAGCTTTCTTT.

This clone has only a few counts. The chain joins TRBV4-2 to TRBJ2-7; 13 nucleotides match TRBD2. Losses at the gene ends were 3 bases for V and 2 bases for J; bases not matched to a gene: 13. The CDR3 spans 19 residues. In germline, CDR1 is LGHNA, CDR2 YNFKEQ. The CDR3 sequence is CASSQTTTGTSGAAYEQYF. Here the CDR3 DNA reads TGTGCCAGCAGCCAGACTACCACCGGGACTAGCGGGGCTGCCTACGAGCAGTACTTC.

CDR3 in amino acids: CASSSGTRPETQYF. The CDR3 DNA follows: TGTGCCAGCAGCTCCGGGACTAGGCCCGAGACCCAGTACTTC. The rearrangement joins TRBV5-6 to TRBJ2-5; 8 bases agree with TRBD2. Germline V gene lookup returns CDR1 SGHDT and CDR2 YYEEEE. This CDR3 is 14 amino acids long. The V segment lost 3 bases and the J segment 5 bases; nucleotides outside the gene matches: 6.

The chain combines TRBV7-2 with TRBJ2-3; 14 bases are shared with TRBD2. The V and J ends lost 5 bases and 1 base, in that order; junction bases with no gene match: 5. In germline, CDR1 is SGHTA, CDR2 FQGNSA. The CDR3 has 17 residues. For the CDR3, the DNA is TGTGCCAGCAGCACCGGGACTAGCGGGGGACGCACAGATACGCAGTATTTT. Its translation is CASSTGTSGGRTDTQYF.

This chain joins TRBV28 and TRBJ2-2, with 9 bases fitting TRBD2. CDR1 MDHEN and CDR2 SYDVKM come from the germline V gene. This CDR3 has 14 amino acids. Germline trimming cut 6 bases from V and 9 bases from J; bases unmatched to any gene: 8. CDR3 region: CASRTSGAARELFF. Written as DNA, the CDR3 is TGTGCCAGCAGGACTAGCGGAGCGGCCAGGGAGCTGTTTTTT.

This clone was recorded a few times. The V and J genes are TRBV6-6 and TRBJ1-5, with 7 positions matching TRBD1. The ends lost 2 bases at V and 5 bases at J; junction bases unmatched: 3. Germline-derived CDR1 and CDR2 are MNHNY and SVGAGI (reference sequence). This CDR3 contains 14 residues. The CDR3 DNA sequence: TGTGCCAGCAGTTACCTACAGGGGTATCAGCCCCAGCATTTT. Translating gives CASSYLQGYQPQHF.

This chain joins TRBV30 and TRBJ1-2; the D is unclear. V was shortened by 3 bases and J by 5 bases, with 7 bases between the two germline ends. This CDR3 spans 11 amino acids. Germline CDR1 GTSNPN, CDR2 SVGIG (reference sequence). In nucleotides, the CDR3 is TGTGCCTGGAGCCCAAATTATGGCTACACCTTC. Translation: CAWSPNYGYTF.

This clone appeared a few times. The genes are TRBV28 and TRBJ2-7; 8 bases line up with TRBD1. Germline CDR1 reads MDHEN; CDR2 reads SYDVKM. The V segment lost 5 bases and the J segment 1 base; nucleotides outside the gene matches: 7. CDR3 length equals 15 residues. The CDR3 loop reads CASSPRTGWSYEQYF. CDR3 nucleotides: TGTGCCAGCAGTCCACGGACAGGGTGGTCCTACGAGCAGTACTTC.

This clone was counted between two and nine times. The rearrangement links TRBV27 to TRBJ1-1; TRBD1 matches 8 bases. Germline lookup yields CDR1 MNHEY and CDR2 SMNVEV (reference sequence). The CDR3 runs to 14 residues. V trimming: 4 bases; J trimming: 5 bases; junction bases outside the gene matches: 6. In nucleotides, the CDR3 is TGTGCCAGCAGTTCTCAGGGGGCGGGGACTGAAGCTTTCTTT. Translation: CASSSQGAGTEAFF.

The chain links TRBV27 to TRBJ1-2; D not certain. Germline V gene lookup returns CDR1 MNHEY and CDR2 SMNVEV (reference sequence). V lost 5 bases, J lost 0 bases, and 10 bases lay in between. The CDR3 runs to 14 residues. This chain's CDR3 is CASSLTPANYGYTF. The CDR3 DNA follows: TGTGCCAGCAGTCTGACACCCGCTAACTATGGCTACACCTTC.

This clone was seen just once. This chain uses TRBV9 with TRBJ2-5; D unresolved. The germline V and J ends were trimmed by 0 bases and 0 bases, with 6 bases remaining between them. The germline V gene encodes CDR1 SGDLS and CDR2 YYNGEE. CDR3 length equals 14 residues. In DNA form, the CDR3 reads TGTGCCAGCAGCGTAGACGGGTACCAAGAGACCCAGTACTTC. Its translation is CASSVDGYQETQYF.

This clone was counted a few times. The chain has TRBV18 and TRBJ2-1; a possible D gene is TRBD2 (5 bases). Trimming stripped 6 bases from V and 7 bases from J, with 19 bases between. The CDR3 contains 15 residues. CDR1 and CDR2 from the germline V gene are KGHSH and LQKENI. CDR3 protein: CASSPRGRTGNEQFF. In DNA, the CDR3 is TGTGCCAGCTCCCCCCGAGGTCGGACGGGGAATGAGCAGTTCTTC.

The V call is TRBV5-1, the J call TRBJ1-2; 9 bases fit TRBD1. The germline V gene has CDR1 SGHRS and CDR2 YFSETQ. The V and J ends lost 4 bases and 5 bases, in that order; junction bases with no gene match: 9. The CDR3 contains 15 residues. The CDR3 spells CASSRGQGRAYGYTF. The CDR3 bases are TGCGCCAGCAGCAGGGGACAGGGACGGGCATATGGCTACACCTTC.

The genes are TRBV2 and TRBJ2-5, with D possibly being TRBD1 (6 bases). V was trimmed by 3 bases and J by 1 base, leaving 9 bases between them. The CDR3 is 14 residues long. Germline CDR1 reads SNHLY; CDR2 reads FYNNEI. The DNA for the CDR3 is TGTGCCAGCAGTGAGAGACAGGTCCAAGAGACCCAGTACTTC. Its translation: CASSERQVQETQYF. The full variable domain, rest sourced from reference TRBV2 and TRBJ2-5, is EPEVTQTPSHQVTQMGQEVILRCVPISNHLYFYWYRQILGQKVEFLVSFYNNEISEKSEIFDDQFSVERPDGSNFTLKIRSTKLEDSAMYFCASSERQVQETQYFGPGTRLLVL.

V usage is TRBV19 and J usage is TRBJ2-1; possible D gene TRBD1, 5 bases. Germline values: CDR1 LNHDA, CDR2 SQIVND (reference sequence). The CDR3 sequence is 18 residues long. V lost 3 bases and J 0 bases, leaving 18 bases between the germline ends. DNA for the CDR3: TGTGCCAGTAGTATGGTGACAGCCTACTTGAGCTCCTACAATGAGCAGTTCTTC. Protein sequence: CASSMVTAYLSSYNEQFF.